The clone carrying this T cell receptor beta chain was recorded at least ten times. Its antigen is undetermined. This sample is part of a study of T-cell reconstitution after alpha-beta-depleted transplantation in children. Study-wide findings and caveats: It was surviving recipient T cells and thymic progenitors that gave some patients high TCRbeta diversity at day 60. By about two months after transplant, alpha-beta T cells reportedly arose from several hundred graft clones that had expanded.

Preparation of the TCRbeta library was carried out with unique molecular identifiers. Each CDR3 protein gets one entry after TCRdb re-called the PCR reads with MiXCR. In the table there are fewer than 350,000 distinct CDR3 sequences, around 10% of which are singletons. Germline V gene sequence: CDR1 SQVTM, CDR2 ANQGSEA. The CDR3 is 12 amino acids. V shed 6 bases and J shed 2 bases, with 8 bases lying between them. The chain links TRBV29-1 to TRBJ2-1, with D tentatively TRBD2 (5 bases). The source material was peripheral blood, sampled 180 days after TCRalphabeta/CD19-depleted stem cell transplant. This sequence originates from a male patient between 2 and 10 years old who had a stem cell transplant for chronic granulomatous disease, so the T cells may come from the graft donor. This chain's CDR3 is CSVGLTYNEQFF. Written as DNA, the CDR3 is TGCAGCGTCGGACTCACCTACAATGAGCAGTTCTTC.